One and the same sample provided the 2 T cell receptor beta chains below, sequenced in a study of shared clonotypes between healthy human individuals. Repertoires were generated with immunoSEQ multiplex PCR, while TCRdb's copy carries only in-frame clones and drops some. This table has approximately 120,000 clones, approximately 70% appearing once. The source material was memory CD8+ T cells sorted from blood. Subset defined: CD45RO+ cells pooled with CCR7-negative TemRA cells. The receptors derive from a woman aged 25-40 years in good health.

The chain employs TRBV25-1 and TRBJ2-5; 13 nucleotides match TRBD2. V was clipped by 1 base and J by 4 bases; unmatched bases: 3. The CDR3 totals 16 residues. Germline V gives CDR1 MGHDK, CDR2 SYGVNS. The CDR3 reads CASSELRTSGGETQYF. CDR3 nucleotides: TGTGCCAGCAGTGAATTAAGGACTAGCGGGGGAGAGACCCAGTACTTC.

This clone was picked up one time. The chain carries TRBV18 and TRBJ2-5, with 7 bases that match TRBD1. V was clipped by 1 base and J by 4 bases; unmatched bases: 9. The CDR3 sequence is 16 residues long. The germline V gene encodes CDR1 KGHSH and CDR2 LQKENI. CDR3 residues: CASSPQGALNRETQYF. CDR3 sequence (DNA): TGTGCCAGCTCACCACAGGGGGCGTTGAATCGAGAGACCCAGTACTTC.